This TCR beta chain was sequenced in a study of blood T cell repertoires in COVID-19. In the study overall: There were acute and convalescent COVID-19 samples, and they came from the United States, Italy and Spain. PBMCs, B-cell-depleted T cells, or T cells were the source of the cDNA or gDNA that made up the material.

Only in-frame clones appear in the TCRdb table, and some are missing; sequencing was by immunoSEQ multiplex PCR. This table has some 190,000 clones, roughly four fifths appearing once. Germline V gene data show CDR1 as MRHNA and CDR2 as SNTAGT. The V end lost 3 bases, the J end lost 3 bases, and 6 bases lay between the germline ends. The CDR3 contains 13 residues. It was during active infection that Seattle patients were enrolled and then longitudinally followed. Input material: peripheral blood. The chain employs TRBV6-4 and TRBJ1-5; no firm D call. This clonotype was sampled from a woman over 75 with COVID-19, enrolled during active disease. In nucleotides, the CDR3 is TGTGCCAGCAGTGAAATGGCCAATCAGCCCCAGCATTTT. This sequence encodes CASSEMANQPQHF.